This passage covers 20 T cell receptor beta chains from one sample sequenced in a study of blood T cell repertoires in COVID-19. Produced via immunoSEQ multiplex PCR; TCRdb's table is partial and in-frame only. This table has 79,000 or so clones, roughly 90% appearing once. Material for sequencing was peripheral blood. The receptors come from a human donor in a cohort sampled during active COVID-19.

The sample holds one count of this clone. This chain connects TRBV20-1 to TRBJ1-1; D remains unclear. Germline CDR1 reads DFQATT; CDR2 reads SNEGSKA (reference sequence). Trimming stripped 3 bases from V and 9 bases from J, with 8 bases between. CDR3 length: 10 amino acids. The CDR3 loop is CSARLRKAFF. The CDR3 region has the DNA TGCAGTGCTAGGCTGCGGAAAGCTTTCTTT.

The chain has TRBV3-1 (or the pseudogene TRBV3-2) and TRBJ2-5, with 7 bases identical to TRBD1. Germline V gene data show CDR1 as LGHDT and CDR2 as YNNKEL (reference sequence). Trimming cost V 4 bases and J 5 bases; bases outside gene matches: 13. The CDR3 runs 16 residues. This CDR3 reads CASSRGDTGVRETQYF. CDR3 in DNA: TGTGCCAGCAGCCGCGGTGACACAGGGGTTCGGGAGACCCAGTACTTC.

In DNA, the CDR3 is TGCGCCAGCAGTTTACACGGGGGCTACGAGCAGTACTTC. Translation gives CASSLHGGYEQYF. The J gene is TRBJ2-7, the V gene TRBV5-1; possible D gene TRBD2, 6 bases. Trimming cost V 5 bases and J 3 bases, with 12 bases left between them. This CDR3 region has 13 residues. CDR1 is SGHRS and CDR2 is YFSETQ in the germline V gene.

This chain links TRBV19 with TRBJ1-2; the D is unclear. Trimming stripped 5 bases from V and 5 bases from J, with 12 bases between. CDR3 size: 13 residues. Germline CDR1 LNHDA, CDR2 SQIVND (reference sequence). The CDR3 bases are TGTGCCAGTAGTTTACAGACGGAATATGGCTACACCTTC. It translates to CASSLQTEYGYTF.

This sequence joins TRBV28 and TRBJ1-1; 10 bases are a match to TRBD1. After removal of 6 bases from V and 3 bases from J, the junction contained 10 bases not matched to a gene. The germline gives CDR1 MDHEN, CDR2 SYDVKM. This CDR3 is built from 16 residues. The CDR3: CASSLASGTGDTEAFF. The CDR3 bases are TGTGCCAGCAGCTTAGCCTCTGGGACAGGGGACACTGAAGCTTTCTTT. Full variable domain (rest looked up from reference TRBV28 and TRBJ1-1): DVKVTQSSRYLVKRTGEKVFLECVQDMDHENMFWYRQDPGLGLRLIYFSYDVKMKEKGDIPEGYSVSREKKERFSLILESASTNQTSMYLCASSLASGTGDTEAFFGQGTRLTVV.

V usage is TRBV29-1 and J usage is TRBJ1-2; 7 nucleotides align to TRBD1. The CDR3 contains 13 residues. Germline lookup yields CDR1 SQVTM and CDR2 ANQGSEA. J lost 1 base, V lost 7 bases, and 6 bases had no gene match. CDR3 residues: CSARDRNNYGYTF. The CDR3 DNA is TGCAGCGCCCGGGACAGAAATAACTATGGCTACACCTTC.

The V and J genes are TRBV29-1 and TRBJ1-2; D call uncertain. Trimming pared 4 bases from V and 7 bases from J, leaving 13 bases between. The CDR3 covers 12 residues. Per the germline V gene, CDR1 is SQVTM and CDR2 is ANQGSEA. CDR3 region: CSVVRVVGGYTF. Written as DNA, the CDR3 is TGCAGCGTTGTGAGGGTGGTGGGTGGCTACACCTTC.

This clone was observed many times. J is TRBJ2-1 and V is TRBV9; D call uncertain. This CDR3 has 17 amino acids. CDR1 and CDR2 (germline): SGDLS, YYNGEE. V was cut by 4 bases and J by 0 bases, with 17 bases left in between. This chain's CDR3 is CASSPHQSRSSYNEQFF. The CDR3 DNA follows: TGTGCCAGCAGCCCCCACCAAAGCCGGAGCTCCTACAATGAGCAGTTCTTC.

J is TRBJ1-2 and V is TRBV11-2; 8 nucleotides align to TRBD1. Germline V gives CDR1 SGHAT, CDR2 FQNNGV. This CDR3 is built from 15 residues. J was trimmed by 3 bases and V by 1 base; bases with no gene match: 4. CDR3 amino acids: CASSLGRQGYYGYTF. DNA of the CDR3: TGTGCCAGCAGCTTAGGTCGACAGGGGTACTATGGCTACACCTTC.

V is TRBV7-8 and J is TRBJ1-5, with D possibly matching TRBD1 (6 bases). The CDR3 totals 16 residues. Germline V gene sequence: CDR1 SGHVS, CDR2 FQNEAQ. Trimming took 4 bases from V and 2 from J, leaving 15 bases between them. CDR3 region: CASSYPGVGGNQPQHF. The CDR3 DNA follows: TGTGCCAGCAGCTACCCAGGGGTAGGCGGCAATCAGCCCCAGCATTTT.

This rearrangement joins TRBV5-6 to TRBJ2-1; 15 bases line up with TRBD2. Germline CDR1 SGHDT, CDR2 YYEEEE. This CDR3 has 16 residues. The junction had 7 bases not matched to a gene; V was cut back by 5 bases and J by 7 bases. CDR3 nucleotides: TGTGCCAGCAGGTGGACTAGCGGGGGGGCTGGTAATGAGCAGTTCTTC. Encoded protein: CASRWTSGGAGNEQFF.

The chain combines TRBV7-2 with TRBJ2-3; TRBD2 matches 12 bases. The junction had 5 bases not matched to a gene; V was cut back by 2 bases and J by 5 bases. Germline V gene sequence: CDR1 SGHTA, CDR2 FQGNSA. The CDR3 is 16 amino acids. In nucleotides, the CDR3 is TGTGCCAGCAGCTTATATGCTAGCGGGGGGGGAGATACGCAGTATTTT. Translating gives CASSLYASGGGDTQYF.

CDR3 DNA sequence: TGTGCCAGCAGATTGACAGGGGGAGGCGGGGAGCTGTTTTTT. Translated: CASRLTGGGGELFF. This chain joins TRBV6-5 and TRBJ2-2, with 9 bases fitting TRBD1. V lost 6 bases, J lost 7 bases, and 6 bases stayed unmatched. Germline CDR1 reads MNHEY; CDR2 reads SVGAGI. This CDR3 has 14 amino acids.

The rearrangement uses TRBV6-2 or TRBV6-3 and TRBJ2-1, with D tentatively TRBD2 (5 bases). Germline CDR1 MNHEY, CDR2 SVGEGT. The CDR3 has 12 amino acids. V was pared by 2 bases and J by 16 bases, with 15 bases between. Here the CDR3 DNA reads TGTGCCAGCAGTTACGCCGTGGGAGTTAGTTTCTTC. It is translated as CASSYAVGVSFF.

This chain joins TRBV28 and TRBJ2-3, with 11 positions matching TRBD2. V trimming: 1 base; J trimming: 2 bases; junction bases outside the gene matches: 5. The germline CDR1 and CDR2 sequences are MDHEN and SYDVKM. CDR3 size: 17 residues. The CDR3 is CASSLSSTSGNTDTQYF. For the CDR3, the DNA is TGTGCCAGCAGTTTATCCTCGACTAGCGGGAACACAGATACGCAGTATTTT.

This chain connects TRBV29-1 to TRBJ2-3; tentative D call: TRBD1 (6 bases). In germline, CDR1 is SQVTM, CDR2 ANQGSEA. The CDR3 consists of 14 residues. V shed 6 bases and J shed 2 bases, with 15 bases lying between them. The CDR3 DNA follows: TGCAGCGTGAGGACTCCGGGACACACAGATACGCAGTATTTT. Its protein is CSVRTPGHTDTQYF.

The chain has TRBV6-2 or TRBV6-3 and TRBJ1-6; the match to TRBD1 covers 7 bases. Trimming removed 0 bases from V and 5 bases from J; junction bases left unmatched: 4. The CDR3 loop spans 16 amino acids. Germline-derived CDR1 and CDR2 are MNHEY and SVGEGT. The CDR3 region is CASSYSAGTDNSPLHF. The CDR3 bases are TGTGCCAGCAGTTACTCGGCCGGGACAGATAATTCACCCCTCCACTTT.

The CDR3 reads CASSLGAQARETQYF. CDR3 nucleotides: TGTGCCAGCAGCTTAGGCGCCCAAGCACGGGAGACCCAGTACTTC. This chain joins TRBV7-2 and TRBJ2-5; no clear D. The V gene lost 1 base and the J gene lost 5 bases, with 14 bases spanning the gap. This CDR3 has 15 amino acids. CDR1 and CDR2 (germline): SGHTA, FQGNSA. Variable domain in full (rest from reference TRBV7-2 and TRBJ2-5): GAGVSQSPSNKVTEKGKDVELRCDPISGHTALYWYRQSLGQGLEFLIYFQGNSAPDKSGLPSDRFSAERTGGSVSTLTIQRTQQEDSAVYLCASSLGAQARETQYFGPGTRLLVL.

This chain connects TRBV29-1 to TRBJ1-2; D not resolved. The V gene's germline CDR1 is SQVTM and CDR2 ANQGSEA. This CDR3 region has 14 residues. V was trimmed by 1 base and J by 5 bases, leaving 14 bases between them. The CDR3 DNA sequence: TGCAGCGTTGAAGCACAAGGCGGTTCGTATGGCTACACCTTC. It encodes CSVEAQGGSYGYTF.

The V call is TRBV2, the J call TRBJ1-5; 7 nucleotides line up with TRBD1. The CDR3 has 15 residues. CDR1 and CDR2 from the germline V gene are SNHLY and FYNNEI. V lost 8 bases, J lost 4 bases, and 11 bases stayed unmatched. CDR3 sequence reads: CASVSGTEVNQPQHF. CDR3 DNA sequence: TGTGCCAGCGTCTCCGGGACAGAGGTTAATCAGCCCCAGCATTTT.